The sequence of this T cell receptor beta chain was determined in a study of cytomegalovirus exposure and HLA in healthy donors (dated by TCRdb to the late 2010s). Regarding the study in general: A later analysis indicated that the 95 to 150 validation repertoires were generated on the platform also employed for the 700 or so repertoires of the first cohort. The study was designed to test whether signatures of past pathogen exposure could be identified by cataloging public T cell receptors. Along with the 666-subject first cohort, a separate validation cohort of over a hundred different subjects was used. To predict cytomegalovirus infection status, the study combined high-throughput TCR immunosequencing, statistical association of individual TCRs with disease status, and machine learning.

The library came from the immunoSEQ multiplex PCR assay. In the source study's methods: A statistical classification framework was built to diagnose cytomegalovirus status from the catalog of TCR beta chain sequences. The immuneACCESS repertoire file appears here via TCRdb, limited to in-frame rearrangements. These files lack a portion of the clones; in checked studies, under half of the deficit traces to unresolved V genes, and the cause of the others is not known. The D gene and trimming were derived from the DNA, and the V and J assignments and clone size from that table. Across this sample there are roughly 62,000 clones, with roughly 90% seen only once. Approximately 2.1% of the sample is held by the ten biggest clonotypes. Study-wide conclusions, independent of this receptor: In vitro tests confirmed that a few of the cytomegalovirus-associated TCR beta chains recognize cytomegalovirus antigens. In a later analysis, TCRs clustered in the first cohort were found to also tend to co-occur in the 120 or so validation repertoires, with 90% to 95% of cluster scores above 0. A total of 164 TCR beta chains were listed by the study as associated with cytomegalovirus. The validation cohort had no HLA typing available for a later analysis, so co-occurrence within that cohort was assessed over all 120 or so repertoires. The classifier was reported to diagnose cytomegalovirus status with high specificity and sensitivity in both the original and validation cohorts. Most TCR sequences were seen in very few donors, while some public TCRs were found in many individuals. The authors suggested that the approach could potentially be extended to other disease states and immunological phenotypes.

A note on this clone: It lacks a known antigen. No quality values exist for individual bases; no much larger clone is one base distant.

The CDR3 contains 14 residues, cysteine and phenylalanine counted. Of all the DNA, just the CDR3 is kept, 42 bases in frame from base 1. CDR1 and CDR2 (MNHEY, SMNVEV) derive from the germline V gene (reference sequence). The V end gives up 6 bases and the J end 4 bases, leaving 4 bases in the junction not matched to a gene. Separate from the approximately 670-subject first cohort, the validation cohort of around 130 subjects was the group to which the donors belonged. The sequenced sample consisted of PBMCs. Recombination linked TRBV27 to TRBJ2-5, with 11 middle bases fitting TRBD2. This clonotype originated in a woman aged 25 to 39 in good health and CMV-seronegative. The sequenced DNA: TGTGCCAGCAGCCCAGGACTAGCGGGAGAGACCCAGTACTTC. Its protein reads: CASSPGLAGETQYF.